Below, 15 T cell receptor beta chains from the same sample are listed, as sequenced in a study of patients and donors after allogeneic stem cell transplantation. MiXCR, run by TCRdb on the RT-PCR reads, gives a single entry per CDR3 protein. The repertoire has some 880,000 distinct CDR3 sequences, about a sixth of them found once; the top ten carry 6%. The sequenced sample consisted of blood, either unsorted or a sorted T cell fraction (not recorded which). These receptors originate from a human donor who was either an allogeneic HSCT recipient or a stem cell or donor lymphocyte infusion donor (not recorded which). It is not recorded whose cells these are; they may come from a transplant donor.

There are a few counts of this clonotype. CDR3 in amino acids: CATSDLAAGGAYEQYF. The DNA for the CDR3 is TGTGCCACCAGTGACCTCGCGGCGGGAGGGGCCTACGAGCAGTACTTC. The J gene is TRBJ2-7, the V gene TRBV24-1, with 9 nucleotides matching TRBD2. The CDR3 has 16 residues. V trimming: 4 bases; J trimming: 2 bases; junction bases outside the gene matches: 8. Germline V gene sequence: CDR1 KGHDR, CDR2 SFDVKD.

Remarks on this clonotype: The junction and the germline gene differ at one end; a read error may be behind it. The chain employs TRBV20-1 and TRBJ1-2; no reliable D call. The CDR3 consists of 11 residues. Per the germline V gene, CDR1 is DFQATT and CDR2 is SNEGSKA (reference sequence). CDR3 bases: TGCAGTGCTAGACGTCAAGGGAGCAGGCCCTTC. It encodes CSARRQGSRPF.

This clonotype was observed a few times. V usage is TRBV12-5 and J usage is TRBJ2-3; 11 positions match TRBD2. From germline, CDR1 is LGHNT and CDR2 FRNRAP. V lost 1 base, J lost 3 bases, and 9 bases stayed unmatched. CDR3 length: 18 residues. CDR3 DNA sequence: TGTGCTAGTGGTTTGGCCTCCCTTAGCGGGGGGGCAACAGATACGCAGTATTTT. It yields the protein CASGLASLSGGATDTQYF.

This clonotype was seen more than once but under ten times. The rearrangement uses TRBV5-1 and TRBJ1-2; 7 bases are a match to TRBD1. V gave up 0 bases and J gave up 8 bases; unmatched junction bases: 13. The CDR3 is made up of 16 amino acids. Germline V gene sequence: CDR1 SGHRS, CDR2 YFSETQ. CDR3 sequence: CASSLAPGGFLPGYTF. The CDR3 nucleotides are TGCGCCAGCAGCTTGGCTCCAGGGGGATTCCTGCCGGGCTACACCTTC.

This clonotype was seen more than once but under ten times. V usage is TRBV29-1 and J usage is TRBJ1-2, with D unresolved. The CDR3 is made up of 12 amino acids. V was shortened by 6 bases and J by 6 bases, with 14 bases between the two germline ends. CDR1 SQVTM and CDR2 ANQGSEA come from the germline V gene. The CDR3 reads CSVRTVVDGYTF. The CDR3 nucleotides are TGCAGCGTAAGGACGGTAGTAGATGGCTACACCTTC.

This clonotype has a handful of counts. The V call is TRBV10-3, the J call TRBJ1-4; D is undetermined. CDR3 length equals 12 residues. CDR1 and CDR2 (germline): ENHRY, SYGVKD. V lost 8 bases to trimming and J lost 0 bases, with 4 bases between them. CDR3 in amino acids: CAIGATNEKLFF. The CDR3 DNA is TGTGCCATCGGTGCAACTAATGAAAAACTGTTTTTT.

This clonotype has more than one count but fewer than ten. V usage is TRBV7-2 and J usage is TRBJ1-2; a weak D match, TRBD1 (6 bases). The CDR3 is 17 residues long. Germline loops: CDR1 SGHTA, CDR2 FQGNSA. The V gene lost 5 bases and the J gene lost 3 bases, with 22 bases spanning the gap. The CDR3 here is CASSRGSGGAGDYGYTF. Written as DNA, the CDR3 is TGTGCCAGCAGCAGGGGCTCTGGGGGGGCAGGAGACTATGGCTACACCTTC.

This chain uses TRBV7-3 with TRBJ2-3; D is possibly TRBD2 (6 bases). This CDR3 has 14 amino acids. V lost 1 base to trimming and J lost 4 bases, with 9 bases between them. Germline V CDR1 and CDR2: SGHTA, FQGTGA. The CDR3 protein is CASSLMGEADTQYF. The CDR3 DNA follows: TGTGCCAGCAGCTTAATGGGGGAGGCAGATACGCAGTATTTT.

The sample holds a few counts of this clonotype. The V and J genes are TRBV3-1 and TRBJ1-1, with unresolved D. The germline gives CDR1 LGHDT, CDR2 YNNKEL (reference sequence). The CDR3 runs to 14 residues. Trimming pared 1 base from V and 4 bases from J, leaving 10 bases between. This CDR3 is CASSQGRLGTEAFF. In nucleotides, the CDR3 is TGTGCCAGCAGCCAAGGGAGATTAGGCACTGAAGCTTTCTTT.

The chain carries TRBV7-2 and TRBJ1-3, with a weak D call TRBD1 (5 bases). This CDR3 contains 15 residues. The germline V and J ends were trimmed by 5 bases and 3 bases, with 14 bases remaining between them. Germline CDR1 is SGHTA and CDR2 is FQGNSA. The CDR3 is CASSIDNRSGNTIYF. The CDR3 DNA reads as TGTGCCAGCAGCATCGATAACAGGAGTGGAAACACCATATATTTT.

V and J are TRBV29-1 and TRBJ1-2; unclear D gene. The V end was cut by 3 bases, the J end by 8 bases, with 13 bases between. Germline loops: CDR1 SQVTM, CDR2 ANQGSEA. The CDR3 has 12 amino acids. CDR3 in DNA: TGCAGCGTTGAGGCGGCTTCCTGGGGCTACACCTTC. It translates to CSVEAASWGYTF.

In its sample, this clonotype was seen many times. CDR3 in DNA: TGTGCCAGCAGTCGGGGAGGATACAATGAGCAGTTCTTC. The encoded protein is CASSRGGYNEQFF. The chain combines TRBV25-1 with TRBJ2-1; perhaps TRBD2 as D (6 bases). The ends were cut back, 5 bases at V and 4 bases at J, with 9 bases in the middle. There are 13 residues in the CDR3. The germline V gene has CDR1 MGHDK and CDR2 SYGVNS.

The table lists this clonotype with a few counts. The DNA for the CDR3 is TGTGCCAGCAGTGAAGTCTTACCGGGCCGGACGAGTGAGACCCAGTACTTC. Translating gives CASSEVLPGRTSETQYF. This chain connects TRBV2 to TRBJ2-5; D ambiguous. This CDR3 has 17 amino acids. CDR1 and CDR2 from the germline V gene are SNHLY and FYNNEI. The ends were cut back, 1 base at V and 5 bases at J, with 20 bases in the middle.

This clonotype was observed at least ten times. The J gene is TRBJ2-2, the V gene TRBV12-3 or TRBV12-4; D ambiguous. The CDR3 consists of 13 residues. Deletions cut 5 bases from V and 3 bases from J, with 7 bases between. DNA for the CDR3: TGTGCCAGCAGTCCCGGGTACACCGGGGAGCTGTTTTTT. This codes for CASSPGYTGELFF.

This clonotype turned up a few times. This sequence joins TRBV29-1 and TRBJ2-5; 10 bases agree with TRBD2. The CDR3 totals 16 residues. The J segment lost 1 base and the V segment lost 3 bases, leaving 8 bases of the junction unmatched. Germline CDR1 SQVTM, CDR2 ANQGSEA. CDR3 region: CSVDQGSGGSQETQYF. The CDR3 DNA reads TGCAGCGTTGATCAGGGTAGCGGGGGGTCCCAAGAGACCCAGTACTTC.